The present T cell receptor beta chain was sequenced within a study of T cells in Graves' hyperthyroidism and ophthalmopathy. Amplification of TCR beta CDR3 regions used RNA as the template. A first-round RT-PCR of the TCR CDR3 used the HTBI primer set. One entry per CDR3 protein, called by TCRdb with MiXCR from the multiplex PCR reads. This table holds more than 300,000 distinct CDR3 sequences, about 17% found once. V lost 0 bases and J lost 8, with 11 bases in between. This CDR3 contains 13 residues. In germline, CDR1 is SGHDT, CDR2 YYEEEE. Specimen: blood. The V and J genes are TRBV5-6 and TRBJ1-1; D gene unclear. The TCR was taken from a woman in her twenties or thirties with Graves' hyperthyroidism that later progressed to Graves' ophthalmopathy. For the CDR3, the DNA is TGTGCCAGCAGCTTGGCGGAGGGCCCAGAAGCTTTCTTT. Amino acids: CASSLAEGPEAFF.